This passage covers 30 T cell receptor beta chains from one sample sequenced in a study of lymphopenia after photon versus proton radiotherapy. Produced via immunoSEQ multiplex PCR; TCRdb's table is partial and in-frame only. This sample carries about 20,000 clones, approximately 85% of them seen once, and the ten largest clones take roughly 2.8%. The sequencing here drew on peripheral blood, taken from a patient treated with photon-based radiotherapy. The receptors stem from a woman in her forties or fifties with pancreatic cancer.

This chain links TRBV6-6 with TRBJ2-5; 7 positions agree with TRBD1. CDR1 and CDR2 from the germline V gene are MNHNY and SVGAGI (reference sequence). CDR3 length equals 15 residues. V lost 0 bases to trimming and J lost 4 bases; unmatched junction nucleotides: 5. CDR3: CASSYSGQVGETQYF. As DNA, the CDR3 is TGTGCCAGCAGTTACTCTGGACAGGTCGGAGAGACCCAGTACTTC.

The chain has TRBV11-2 and TRBJ2-5; D is possibly TRBD2 (5 bases). Per germline, CDR1 SGHAT and CDR2 FQNNGV. This CDR3 contains 15 residues. Trimming stripped 0 bases from V and 1 base from J, with 9 bases between. The CDR3 reads CASSLERGSQETQYF. CDR3 coding DNA: TGTGCCAGCAGCTTAGAGAGAGGGTCCCAAGAGACCCAGTACTTC.

J is TRBJ1-1 and V is TRBV5-5; 9 nucleotides line up with TRBD1. V gave up 0 bases and J gave up 3 bases; unmatched junction bases: 9. In germline, CDR1 is SGHKS, CDR2 YYEKEE (reference sequence). The CDR3 consists of 17 residues. CDR3 coding DNA: TGTGCCAGCAGCTTGGCCTTCACAGGGGGCTGGGACACTGAAGCTTTCTTT. Residues: CASSLAFTGGWDTEAFF.

V and J are TRBV19 and TRBJ1-5, with unresolved D. V was trimmed by 3 bases and J by 5 bases, leaving 11 bases between them. The germline CDR1 and CDR2 sequences are LNHDA and SQIVND (reference sequence). The CDR3 consists of 14 residues. CDR3 nucleotide sequence: TGTGCCAGTAGTATGTGGCAAGGGCATCAGCCCCAGCATTTT. Amino acid sequence: CASSMWQGHQPQHF. The entire variable domain, with the rest obtained from reference TRBV19 and TRBJ1-5, is as follows: DGGITQSPKYLFRKEGQNVTLSCEQNLNHDAMYWYRQDPGQGLRLIYYSQIVNDFQKGDIAEGYSVSREKKESFPLTVTSAQKNPTAFYLCASSMWQGHQPQHFGDGTRLSIL.

The V gene is TRBV2, the J gene TRBJ2-2, with TRBD1 identical over 9 bases. The J segment lost 4 bases and the V segment lost 7 bases, leaving 4 bases of the junction unmatched. CDR3 length: 14 amino acids. The germline gives CDR1 SNHLY, CDR2 FYNNEI. The CDR3 region has the DNA TGTGCCAGCACCGCGACAGGGGGCACCGGGGAGCTGTTTTTT. Amino acids: CASTATGGTGELFF.

This clone was recorded only once. This sequence joins TRBV21-1 and TRBJ2-5; the DNA was not compared with TRBD2, the D call given in the table. TRBV21-1 counts as a pseudogene. This CDR3 comprises 17 residues. This CDR3 is CASSKTQRGGVQETQYF. As DNA, the CDR3 is TGTGCCAGCAGCAAAACCCAACGCGGGGGGGTCCAAGAGACCCAGTACTTC.

V gene TRBV27 combines with J gene TRBJ1-2; weak D call: TRBD1 (6 bases). Trimming removed 2 bases at V and 4 bases at J, with 14 bases between. This CDR3 has 15 residues. Looked up from germline, CDR1 is MNHEY and CDR2 is SMNVEV (reference sequence). CDR3 nucleotide sequence: TGTGCCAGCAGTTTACAGCCTACAGGGAGCTATGGCTACACCTTC. Translated: CASSLQPTGSYGYTF.

The chain carries TRBV7-8 and TRBJ2-6, with D uncertain. This CDR3 comprises 16 residues. The germline V and J ends were trimmed by 3 bases and 2 bases, with 11 bases remaining between them. The V gene's germline CDR1 is SGHVS and CDR2 FQNEAQ. Here the CDR3 DNA reads TGTGCCAGCAGCTTGGGCTTTGGGGCTGGGGCCAACGTCCTGACTTTC. Translating gives CASSLGFGAGANVLTF.

The chain links TRBV30 to TRBJ1-1; perhaps TRBD1 as D (6 bases). Trimming cost V 0 bases and J 1 base, with 18 bases left between them. Germline loops: CDR1 GTSNPN, CDR2 SVGIG (reference sequence). The CDR3 totals 17 residues. The CDR3 DNA is TGTGCCTGGAGTGTAACCCGCCTTTCACAGGGGAACACTGAAGCTTTCTTT. As protein: CAWSVTRLSQGNTEAFF.

The chain carries TRBV6-5 and TRBJ2-3; D not certain. This CDR3 spans 12 amino acids. Germline CDR1 is MNHEY and CDR2 is SVGAGI. Trimming removed 7 bases from V and 4 bases from J, with 9 bases in between. CDR3 residues: CASKSVADTQYF. The DNA for the CDR3 is TGTGCCAGCAAAAGCGTTGCAGATACGCAGTATTTT.

The CDR3 DNA is TGTGCCAGCTCGATGGTCGTCAGAGATACGCAGTATTTT. Translation gives CASSMVVRDTQYF. The genes are TRBV18 and TRBJ2-3, with D uncertain. CDR1 is KGHSH and CDR2 is LQKENI in the germline V gene. V gave up 6 bases and J gave up 5 bases, with 12 bases separating them. The CDR3 extends over 13 amino acids.

This clone appeared a single time. This chain connects TRBV30 to TRBJ2-1, with D possibly matching TRBD2 (6 bases). The V and J ends lost 3 bases and 7 bases respectively, with 16 bases between them. The CDR3 is 14 amino acids. Germline loops: CDR1 GTSNPN, CDR2 SVGIG (reference sequence). CDR3 protein: CAWSPHIGGNEQFF. The DNA for the CDR3 is TGTGCCTGGAGCCCCCACATTGGGGGGAATGAGCAGTTCTTC.

This clone was seen a handful of times. For the CDR3, the DNA is TGTGCCAGCAGTTCCTGGGGCGGGAGCAATCAGCCCCAGCATTTT. Translated: CASSSWGGSNQPQHF. V and J are TRBV27 and TRBJ1-5; D is possibly TRBD1 (5 bases). Trimming took off 4 bases at V and 1 base at J, with 11 bases between the two ends. Germline CDR1 MNHEY, CDR2 SMNVEV (reference sequence). The CDR3 is 15 residues long.

Only a few counts were recorded for this clone. The chain uses TRBV2 and TRBJ1-2; D ambiguous. This CDR3 is 13 amino acids long. Deletions cut 2 bases from V and 8 bases from J, with 12 bases between. CDR1 and CDR2 (germline): SNHLY, FYNNEI. CDR3 nucleotide sequence: TGTGCCAGCAGTGAAAGCGGGGTGGCAGGCTACACCTTC. Amino acid sequence: CASSESGVAGYTF.

CDR3 in DNA: TGTGCCAGCAGTTCCTACGTTAGCGGGAGTGGGGACGAGCAGTACTTC. This encodes CASSSYVSGSGDEQYF. The gene calls are TRBV28 and TRBJ2-7; 9 bases line up with TRBD2. The V segment lost 4 bases and the J segment 5 bases; nucleotides outside the gene matches: 12. The CDR3 has 16 residues. CDR1 and CDR2 (germline): MDHEN, SYDVKM.

The chain has TRBV19 and TRBJ1-4, with D perhaps matching TRBD1 (5 bases). The CDR3 has 15 residues. The V gene's germline CDR1 is LNHDA and CDR2 SQIVND (reference sequence). V lost 6 bases and J lost 5, with 16 bases in between. This CDR3 reads CASSMGVSENEKLFF. CDR3 nucleotides: TGTGCCAGTAGCATGGGGGTATCGGAAAATGAAAAACTGTTTTTT. Combining the CDR3 with reference TRBV19 and TRBJ1-4 gives the whole variable domain DGGITQSPKYLFRKEGQNVTLSCEQNLNHDAMYWYRQDPGQGLRLIYYSQIVNDFQKGDIAEGYSVSREKKESFPLTVTSAQKNPTAFYLCASSMGVSENEKLFFGSGTQLSVL.

This chain uses TRBV19 with TRBJ2-1, with D unresolved. This CDR3 is built from 12 residues. V lost 5 bases to trimming and J lost 9 bases, with 11 bases between them. Germline-derived CDR1 and CDR2 are LNHDA and SQIVND (reference sequence). CDR3 nucleotide sequence: TGTGCCAGTAGTTCCGCCCTCCCTGAGCAGTTCTTC. Translation: CASSSALPEQFF. The full variable domain, completed using reference TRBV19 and TRBJ2-1, is DGGITQSPKYLFRKEGQNVTLSCEQNLNHDAMYWYRQDPGQGLRLIYYSQIVNDFQKGDIAEGYSVSREKKESFPLTVTSAQKNPTAFYLCASSSALPEQFFGPGTRLTVL.

The V and J genes are TRBV4-1 and TRBJ1-5; D is undetermined. The germline V gene encodes CDR1 MGHRA and CDR2 YSYEKL. This CDR3 has 14 residues. The V end was cut by 1 base, the J end by 7 bases, with 11 bases between. The CDR3: CASSQAGGSQPQHF. Here the CDR3 DNA reads TGCGCCAGCAGCCAAGCCGGAGGATCCCAGCCCCAGCATTTT.

This chain joins TRBV7-9 and TRBJ2-1; D not resolved. V shed 4 bases and J shed 5 bases, with 12 bases lying between them. Germline CDR1 reads SEHNR; CDR2 reads FQNEAQ (reference sequence). The CDR3 loop spans 14 amino acids. This chain's CDR3 is CASSSRTRDNEQFF. The CDR3 coding sequence is TGTGCCAGCAGCTCTCGGACCCGGGACAATGAGCAGTTCTTC.

The chain joins TRBV27 to TRBJ2-2, with a possible D match to TRBD2 (5 bases). The CDR3 sequence is 16 residues long. Germline loops: CDR1 MNHEY, CDR2 SMNVEV (reference sequence). V was pared by 8 bases and J by 0 bases, with 16 bases between. The DNA for the CDR3 is TGTGCCAGCCATAGGGCTAGCCGGGCGAACACCGGGGAGCTGTTTTTT. As protein: CASHRASRANTGELFF.

The chain employs TRBV28 and TRBJ1-3, with 8 bases identical to TRBD1. The CDR3 has 15 residues. Germline V gene sequence: CDR1 MDHEN, CDR2 SYDVKM. Trimming at V came to 7 bases and at J to 0 bases, leaving 5 bases not matched to a gene. The CDR3 DNA is TGTGCCAGCACCCCAGGGGGCGCCTCTGGAAACACCATATATTTT. It translates to CASTPGGASGNTIYF.

This clone was seen a handful of times. The chain employs TRBV7-6 and TRBJ1-1, with TRBD1 identical over 9 bases. The CDR3 is made up of 14 amino acids. The germline V gene encodes CDR1 SGHVS and CDR2 FNYEAQ. V shed 4 bases and J 3 bases; nucleotides not matched to a gene: 3. The CDR3 nucleotides read TGTGCCAGCAGCTACAGGGGGCGGGACACTGAAGCTTTCTTT. As protein: CASSYRGRDTEAFF.

This clone was recorded only once. The chain has TRBV5-4 and TRBJ2-7; D perhaps matches TRBD2 (5 bases). Looked up from germline, CDR1 is SGHNT and CDR2 is YYREEE (reference sequence). The CDR3 is 17 residues long. The V end lost 0 bases, the J end lost 8 bases, and 24 bases lay between the germline ends. The CDR3 nucleotides are TGTGCCAGCAGCTTGGAGTTTGGAGGAGACTGGATGACGAAGCAGTACTTC. It codes for CASSLEFGGDWMTKQYF. The whole variable domain, remainder taken from reference TRBV5-4 and TRBJ2-7, is ETGVTQSPTHLIKTRGQQVTLRCSSQSGHNTVSWYQQALGQGPQFIFQYYREEENGRGNFPPRFSGLQFPNYSSELNVNALELDDSALYLCASSLEFGGDWMTKQYFGPGTRLTVT.

The CDR3 is CAFSGLAGSSYNEQFF. Written as DNA, the CDR3 is TGTGCCTTCTCAGGACTAGCGGGGAGCTCCTACAATGAGCAGTTCTTC. V usage is TRBV30 and J usage is TRBJ2-1; 12 bases are a match to TRBD2. Per germline, CDR1 GTSNPN and CDR2 SVGIG (reference sequence). This CDR3 contains 16 residues. The junction had 7 bases not matched to a gene; V was cut back by 7 bases and J by 0 bases.

The V call is TRBV25-1, the J call TRBJ2-7; 9 bases match TRBD1. Germline V gene lookup returns CDR1 MGHDK and CDR2 SYGVNS. Germline trimming cut 7 bases from V and 7 bases from J; bases unmatched to any gene: 5. The CDR3 sequence is 12 residues long. CDR3 nucleotide sequence: TGTGCCAGCAACAGGGGGCTGGGGGAGCAGTACTTC. It specifies CASNRGLGEQYF.

The chain recombines TRBV19 with TRBJ2-1; possibly TRBD1 or TRBD2 for D (7 bases each). V lost 3 bases and J 8 bases, leaving 17 bases between the germline ends. The CDR3 totals 15 residues. The germline V gene encodes CDR1 LNHDA and CDR2 SQIVND (reference sequence). CDR3 residues: CASSMDRSSGDEQFF. The CDR3 DNA reads TGTGCCAGTAGTATGGACAGGTCCAGCGGGGATGAGCAGTTCTTC.

V and J are TRBV9 and TRBJ2-3; no definite D call. There are 12 residues in the CDR3. V was trimmed by 1 base and J by 5 bases, leaving 5 bases between them. Germline V CDR1 and CDR2: SGDLS, YYNGEE. CDR3 sequence (DNA): TGTGCCAGCAGCGTATCCGGAGATACGCAGTATTTT. Protein: CASSVSGDTQYF.

J is TRBJ2-1 and V is TRBV13; a possible D gene is TRBD2 (6 bases). CDR1 and CDR2 from the germline V gene are PRHDT and FYEKMQ (reference sequence). This CDR3 has 16 residues. V shed 2 bases and J shed 1 base, with 12 bases lying between them. CDR3 in DNA: TGTGCCAGCAGCTTACCCGGGACTCCTTCCTACAATGAGCAGTTCTTC. Translation gives CASSLPGTPSYNEQFF.

The chain is built from TRBV27 and TRBJ1-5; maybe TRBD1 (6 bases). There are 14 residues in the CDR3. Trimming took 2 bases from V and 7 from J, leaving 12 bases between them. The germline gives CDR1 MNHEY, CDR2 SMNVEV (reference sequence). The CDR3 spells CASSLGGAGQPQHF. The CDR3, as DNA: TGTGCCAGCAGTTTAGGGGGGGCTGGGCAGCCCCAGCATTTT.

The genes are TRBV7-9 and TRBJ2-7; 9 bases align to TRBD2. The CDR3 has 19 amino acids. Germline CDR1 SEHNR, CDR2 FQNEAQ (reference sequence). Trimming removed 0 bases from V and 5 bases from J; junction bases left unmatched: 17. CDR3 in DNA: TGTGCCAGCAGCTTAGCGGTCTATCGGAACGGACTAGCGTTAAACGAGCAGTACTTC. As protein: CASSLAVYRNGLALNEQYF.